Listed here is a single TCR beta chain. The antigen is not known. These data come from a study of cytomegalovirus exposure and HLA in healthy donors. Study results and limitations: Later work associated 16,951 TCR beta sequences with HLA alleles at 0.05 false discovery rate. Earlier results showed most TCR beta V segments being productive about 90% or about 30% of the time.

A multiplex PCR was run with 60 Vbeta primers and 13 Jbeta primers. Repertoires were generated with immunoSEQ multiplex PCR, while TCRdb's copy carries only in-frame clones and drops some. Seen here are 120,000 to 150,000 clones, over 60% observed once, and the top ten hold less than 3.5%. Healthy bone marrow donors supplied every sample. Per the germline V gene, CDR1 is MRHNA and CDR2 is SNTAGT. V was pared by 6 bases and J by 7 bases, with 12 bases of the junction left unmatched. This CDR3 contains 16 residues. The source of this sequence is a man in his forties or fifties in good health and CMV-seropositive. The sample taken for sequencing was PBMCs. The rearrangement links TRBV6-4 to TRBJ1-5; TRBD1 matches 10 bases. In DNA, the CDR3 is TGTGCCAGCAGGGAGCCGGGACAGGGGTCGGTGCAGCCCCAGCATTTT. Translated: CASREPGQGSVQPQHF.